What follows are 7 T cell receptor beta chains derived from one specimen sequenced in a study of T cells in women clearing cervical HPV infection. TCRdb's copy holds only in-frame clones and misses some; the assay was immunoSEQ multiplex PCR. With about 35,000 clones in the sample, the ten largest clones hold less than 2%. Source material: blood buffy coat. The receptors were sampled from a woman aged 18 to 75 with a cervical HPV16 infection that either progressed to CIN3+ or cleared (not recorded which).

Comment on this clone: The read falls 3 residues short of the CDR3 end, and the missing part is taken from the germline J gene. The chain links TRBV19 to TRBJ2-2; 7 bases agree with TRBD1. Per the germline V gene, CDR1 is LNHDA and CDR2 is SQIVND (reference sequence). The length of the CDR3 is 16 residues. The CDR3 bases that were read are TGTGCCAGTAGAACAGGGGTCCTACTGGATAATTCACCG. Translating it yields CASRTGVLLDNSP. The full CDR3 protein reads CASRTGVLLDNSPLFF.

About this clone: The CDR3 end lies 3 residues beyond the end of the read and is filled in from the germline J gene. This chain connects TRBV10-1 to TRBJ2-7; D perhaps matches TRBD2 (5 bases). The CDR3 runs 14 residues. In germline, CDR1 is WNHNN, CDR2 SYGVQD (reference sequence). V dropped 6 bases and J dropped 3 bases, with 15 bases sitting between them. The CDR3 loop is CASSRDYCGYEQYF. CDR3 DNA (partial): TGCGCCAGCAGCCGAGACTATTGCGGCTACGAG.

Turning to this clone: The read ends 3 residues shy of where the CDR3 ends; the end is completed using the germline J gene. The V gene is TRBV20-1, the J gene TRBJ1-4; a possible D gene is TRBD1 (6 bases). The CDR3 contains 16 residues. The V gene's germline CDR1 is DFQATT and CDR2 SNEGSKA (reference sequence). The sequenced CDR3 bases are TGCAGTGCTAGAGAGGAGGGGGACCACTATAATTCACCA. Encoded protein: CSAREEGDHYNSP. The entire CDR3 reads CSAREEGDHYNSPLFF.

Comment on this clone: The read ends 3 residues before the CDR3 terminus; that terminus is restored from the germline J gene. The genes are TRBV20-1 and TRBJ1-2; perhaps TRBD1 as D (6 bases). Trimming took off 0 bases at V and 5 bases at J, with 10 bases between the two ends. The CDR3 totals 13 residues. Germline V lookup: CDR1 DFQATT, CDR2 SNEGSKA (reference sequence). The CDR3: CSARERGGYGYTF. The covered CDR3 bases are TGCAGTGCTAGAGAGAGGGGGGGATATGGC.

Turning to this clone: With the read ending 3 residues before the CDR3 end, the germline J gene is used to fill in that end. The J gene is TRBJ1-5, the V gene TRBV7-2; tentative D call: TRBD1 (5 bases). CDR1 SGHTA and CDR2 FQGNSA come from the germline V gene. The CDR3 is made up of 15 amino acids. V lost 1 base and J 9 bases, leaving 16 bases between the germline ends. CDR3: CASSLGQLLISPQHF. The sequenced CDR3 bases are TGTGCCAGCAGCTTAGGACAGCTACTAATCTCGCCC.

CDR3 region: CASSEKPGTGANQPQYF. Incomplete CDR3 DNA: TGTGCCAGTAGCGAAAAACCCGGGACAGGGGCCAATCAGCCG. The gene calls are TRBV19 and TRBJ2-3, with 10 bases that match TRBD1. The read ends 3 residues before the CDR3 terminus; that terminus is restored from the germline J gene. Per the germline V gene, CDR1 is LNHDA and CDR2 is SQIVND (reference sequence). The length of the CDR3 is 17 residues.

In the case of this clone: The sequence runs out 3 residues before the end of the CDR3; the remainder is reconstructed from the germline J gene. The chain couples TRBV2 to TRBJ2-5; 12 bases match TRBD2. The CDR3 loop spans 16 amino acids. Per germline, CDR1 SNHLY and CDR2 FYNNEI. V lost 1 base and J lost 5; bases outside the gene matches: 5. CDR3: CASSEGLAGGPETQYF. CDR3 DNA, as far as it was read: TGTGCCAGCAGTGAAGGGCTAGCGGGGGGGCCTGAGACC.